This T cell receptor beta chain emerged from a study of T-cell reconstitution after alpha-beta-depleted transplantation in children. A TCRbeta library incorporating unique molecular identifiers was prepared. In TCRdb, the PCR reads were re-called with MiXCR into one record per CDR3 protein. Among roughly 400,000 distinct CDR3 sequences listed, approximately 20% were seen once. The CDR3 covers 14 residues. V was clipped by 6 bases and J by 2 bases, with 11 bases between them. The germline CDR1 and CDR2 sequences are SGHTA and FQGNSA. Sequencing used PBMCs from the stem cell graft donor, obtained from the stem cell graft. This sequence originates from a human donor who donated a stem cell graft to a child with acute myeloid leukemia. The J gene is TRBJ2-4, the V gene TRBV7-2; tentatively, D is TRBD1 (6 bases). The CDR3 region has the DNA TGTGCCAGCAGTTTTAGGGGGACCAAAAACATTCAGTACTTC. It codes for CASSFRGTKNIQYF. The full variable domain, rest sourced from reference TRBV7-2 and TRBJ2-4, is GAGVSQSPSNKVTEKGKDVELRCDPISGHTALYWYRQSLGQGLEFLIYFQGNSAPDKSGLPSDRFSAERTGGSVSTLTIQRTQQEDSAVYLCASSFRGTKNIQYFGAGTRLSVL.